Listed here is a single T cell receptor (beta chain). This entry comes from a study of shared clonotypes between healthy human individuals. Trimming took 0 bases from V and 0 from J, leaving 12 bases between them. Germline V gene data show CDR1 as SGDLS and CDR2 as YYNGEE. The CDR3 length is 17 residues. Running of the assay took place at deep level. Sorted-subset replicate PCRs used around 200 ng of genomic DNA. This amount corresponded to 33,000 or so T cell genomes. Method: immunoSEQ multiplex PCR; TCRdb's copy keeps in-frame clones and lacks some. The data show about 1 million clones, more than 75% seen once.

V gene TRBV9 combines with J gene TRBJ2-2; D may be TRBD1 (6 bases). Sequencing was carried out using memory CD4+ T cells from PBMCs. Subset noted: CD45RA-negative fraction. This sequence was found in a man aged 18 to 29 in good health. Some clones in this sample may be carry-over from other donors' samples. The CDR3 spells CASSVAGGGANTGELFF. DNA of the CDR3: TGTGCCAGCAGCGTAGCTGGTGGGGGCGCGAACACCGGGGAGCTGTTTTTT.